The 27 T cell receptor beta chains below all came from one sample that was sequenced in a study of CD8+ T cells in alopecia areata (dated by TCRdb to about 2018). The library was obtained by the immunoSEQ multiplex PCR assay. For TCR sequencing, RNA was extracted from every sample and reverse transcribed into cDNA to serve as template. The table was pulled from immuneACCESS by TCRdb, which kept in-frame rearrangements only. Such tables lose some clones; where checked, under half of the loss comes from unresolved V genes, and the rest has no known cause. This sample is represented by hundreds of thousands of clones; under 80% of them were singletons. The biggest ten clones account for 1.2% of the sample. Per the publication, the time point label means: baseline before oral tofacitinib. This specimen was CD4+ T cells sorted from blood, taken at week 0. Source of these receptors: a human donor with alopecia areata.

J is TRBJ2-1 and V is TRBV19; 13 bases line up with TRBD2. From germline, CDR1 is LNHDA and CDR2 SQIVND (reference sequence). This CDR3 comprises 16 residues. V dropped 4 bases and J dropped 8; count of bases not matched to a gene: 8. CDR3 sequence (DNA): TGTGCCAGTAGTAGCCGGACTAGCGGGGGTGGATATGAGCAGTTCTTC. Translated, it gives CASSSRTSGGGYEQFF.

The rearrangement uses TRBV30 and TRBJ2-3, with D unclear. V was clipped by 2 bases and J by 8 bases, with 8 bases between them. Germline-derived CDR1 and CDR2 are GTSNPN and SVGIG (reference sequence). CDR3 length: 11 residues. CDR3 in DNA: TGTGCCTGGAGTACCTCGGGTACGCAGTATTTT. Amino acids: CAWSTSGTQYF. Variable domain in full (rest from reference TRBV30 and TRBJ2-3): SQTIHQWPATLVQPVGSPLSLECTVEGTSNPNLYWYRQAAGRGLQLLFYSVGIGQISSEVPQNLSASRPQDRQFILSSKKLLLSDSGFYLCAWSTSGTQYFGPGTRLTVL.

The chain uses TRBV5-4 and TRBJ2-7, with TRBD1 matching 8 bases. The V gene end was trimmed by 4 bases and the J gene end by 3 bases; junction bases not matched to a gene: 9. Germline-derived CDR1 and CDR2 are SGHNT and YYREEE (reference sequence). CDR3 length equals 15 residues. CDR3 in amino acids: CASSQGRGLGYEQYF. The CDR3 DNA reads as TGTGCCAGCAGCCAGGGCAGGGGGCTCGGCTACGAGCAGTACTTC.

The chain couples TRBV27 to TRBJ2-5; 7 nucleotides agree with TRBD1. The J segment lost 3 bases and the V segment lost 6 bases, leaving 4 bases of the junction unmatched. Germline V gives CDR1 MNHEY, CDR2 SMNVEV (reference sequence). The length of the CDR3 is 13 residues. The CDR3 region has the DNA TGTGCCAGCAGCGGACAGGATAAAGAGACCCAGTACTTC. As protein: CASSGQDKETQYF.

The CDR3 here is CASSEDPHRDTSQETQYF. For the CDR3, the DNA is TGTGCCAGCAGTGAAGACCCTCACCGGGACACATCACAAGAGACCCAGTACTTC. The chain couples TRBV6-1 to TRBJ2-5; D might be TRBD1 (6 bases). The germline CDR1 and CDR2 sequences are MNHNS and SASEGT. The CDR3 runs 18 residues. The V end was cut by 1 base, the J end by 2 bases, with 20 bases between.

V usage is TRBV5-4 and J usage is TRBJ2-7; 8 bases map to TRBD2. The germline V gene has CDR1 SGHNT and CDR2 YYREEE (reference sequence). The CDR3 sequence is 15 residues long. Losses at the gene ends were 3 bases for V and 5 bases for J; bases not matched to a gene: 10. The CDR3 loop is CASSSRSSGVDEQYF. The CDR3 DNA sequence: TGTGCCAGCAGCTCTCGTAGTAGCGGGGTGGACGAGCAGTACTTC. The complete variable domain, with remaining parts taken from reference TRBV5-4 and TRBJ2-7, reads ETGVTQSPTHLIKTRGQQVTLRCSSQSGHNTVSWYQQALGQGPQFIFQYYREEENGRGNFPPRFSGLQFPNYSSELNVNALELDDSALYLCASSSRSSGVDEQYFGPGTRLTVT.

In its sample, this clone was seen once. The gene calls are TRBV11-1 and TRBJ2-1, with 11 positions matching TRBD2. The J segment lost 4 bases and the V segment lost 5 bases, leaving 4 bases of the junction unmatched. Germline V gene data show CDR1 as SGHAT and CDR2 as FQDESV (reference sequence). The CDR3 is 15 residues long. The DNA of the CDR3 is TGTGCCAGCAGCACCCGACTAGCGGGGTACAATGAGCAGTTCTTC. It encodes CASSTRLAGYNEQFF.

The rearrangement joins TRBV5-1 to TRBJ1-1, with D possibly being TRBD1 (6 bases). This CDR3 region has 14 residues. Germline CDR1 SGHRS, CDR2 YFSETQ. The V end was cut by 0 bases, the J end by 4 bases, with 10 bases between. This CDR3 reads CASSLAPGATEAFF. The CDR3 DNA is TGCGCCAGCAGCTTGGCTCCAGGGGCCACTGAAGCTTTCTTT.

The sample holds many counts of this clone. This chain links TRBV7-2 with TRBJ2-4; D is unresolved. With 5 bases removed from V and 7 bases from J, the gap between germline ends came to 9 bases. Germline values: CDR1 SGHTA, CDR2 FQGNSA. The CDR3 runs to 12 residues. The CDR3 here is CASSPTYNIQYF. CDR3 DNA sequence: TGTGCCAGCAGCCCAACCTACAACATTCAGTACTTC.

The chain is built from TRBV30 and TRBJ2-4; D unresolved. V dropped 2 bases and J dropped 1 base, with 9 bases sitting between them. CDR3 length: 14 amino acids. The germline CDR1 and CDR2 sequences are GTSNPN and SVGIG (reference sequence). CDR3 loop: CAWSRSLAKNIQYF. DNA of the CDR3: TGTGCCTGGAGTAGGAGCCTTGCCAAAAACATTCAGTACTTC.

This rearrangement joins TRBV2 to TRBJ1-5, with TRBD1 matching over 8 bases. J lost 4 bases, V lost 7 bases, and 9 bases had no gene match. Per germline, CDR1 SNHLY and CDR2 FYNNEI. The CDR3 runs to 15 residues. The CDR3 DNA reads as TGTGCCAGCACCCTGAGGACAGGGATAAATCAGCCCCAGCATTTT. Translating it yields CASTLRTGINQPQHF.

The chain combines TRBV30 with TRBJ2-3; no definite D call. V was shortened by 1 base and J by 6 bases, with 17 bases between the two germline ends. CDR1 and CDR2 (germline): GTSNPN, SVGIG (reference sequence). The CDR3 is 15 residues long. The DNA of the CDR3 is TGTGCCTGGAGTGCCCAGCCCTTCTTGCCCGATACGCAGTATTTT. Residues: CAWSAQPFLPDTQYF.

The chain has TRBV6-1 and TRBJ2-3; D is possibly TRBD1 (6 bases). Trimming removed 2 bases at V and 3 bases at J, with 12 bases between. CDR3 length: 15 residues. CDR1 and CDR2 (germline): MNHNS, SASEGT. CDR3 nucleotides: TGTGCCAGCAGTGAAAGTACAGGGAATACAGATACGCAGTATTTT. It codes for CASSESTGNTDTQYF.

V and J are TRBV18 and TRBJ1-4, with D hard to call. The CDR3 spans 13 residues. V shed 1 base and J shed 3 bases, with 3 bases lying between them. The germline V gene has CDR1 KGHSH and CDR2 LQKENI. CDR3 residues: CASSPLANEKLFF. As DNA, the CDR3 is TGTGCCAGCTCACCACTTGCTAATGAAAAACTGTTTTTT.

The rearrangement links TRBV19 to TRBJ2-2; D may be TRBD1 (5 bases). The germline gives CDR1 LNHDA, CDR2 SQIVND (reference sequence). V was pared by 7 bases and J by 6 bases, with 12 bases between. The CDR3 covers 13 residues. The CDR3 loop reads CASTISGSGELFF. DNA for the CDR3: TGTGCCAGTACCATCTCAGGGTCCGGGGAGCTGTTTTTT.

As DNA, the CDR3 is TGTGCCTTAGGGAGCCCCAGGGGGTATTTT. Translating gives CALGSPRGYF. This chain joins TRBV30 and TRBJ2-3, with a tentative D call TRBD1 (6 bases). The CDR3 contains 10 residues. The V gene lost 7 bases and the J gene lost 14 bases, with 16 bases spanning the gap. CDR1 and CDR2 from the germline V gene are GTSNPN and SVGIG (reference sequence).

J is TRBJ1-5 and V is TRBV30; D is ambiguous. CDR3 length equals 14 residues. Trimming pared 0 bases from V and 1 base from J, leaving 7 bases between. Germline lookup yields CDR1 GTSNPN and CDR2 SVGIG (reference sequence). This CDR3 is CAWSVQLSNQPQHF. In DNA, the CDR3 is TGTGCCTGGAGTGTCCAGTTAAGCAATCAGCCCCAGCATTTT.

This rearrangement joins TRBV6-6 to TRBJ2-3, with D unresolved. The CDR3 totals 12 residues. Trimming stripped 4 bases from V and 2 bases from J, with 4 bases between. CDR1 and CDR2 (germline): MNHNY, SVGAGI (reference sequence). The CDR3: CASSSSTDTQYF. DNA for the CDR3: TGTGCCAGCAGTTCCTCCACAGATACGCAGTATTTT.

In its sample, this clone was seen once. V is TRBV5-1 and J is TRBJ1-1, with 10 bases identical to TRBD1. The germline V gene encodes CDR1 SGHRS and CDR2 YFSETQ. V was clipped by 1 base and J by 5 bases; unmatched bases: 5. This CDR3 contains 15 residues. The CDR3 bases are TGCGCCAGCAGCTTGACCGGGACAGGGGATACTGAAGCTTTCTTT. This codes for CASSLTGTGDTEAFF.

The chain has TRBV6-6 and TRBJ2-7; 9 bases match TRBD1. The junction had 8 bases not matched to a gene; V was cut back by 6 bases and J by 2 bases. Germline assignment: CDR1 MNHNY and CDR2 SVGAGI (reference sequence). CDR3 length equals 15 residues. The CDR3 reads CASRRTGGETYEQYF. The DNA for the CDR3 is TGTGCCAGCAGGCGTACAGGGGGCGAGACCTACGAGCAGTACTTC.

Details on this clone: The sample contains more than one DNA sequence encoding this CDR3. The chain joins TRBV29-1 to TRBJ1-2; tentative D call: TRBD1 (5 bases). V was cut by 4 bases and J by 2 bases, with 11 bases left in between. The CDR3 consists of 13 residues. Germline CDR1 SQVTM, CDR2 ANQGSEA. The CDR3 reads CSVGTGVNYGYTF. In DNA form, the CDR3 reads TGCAGCGTTGGAACGGGGGTGAACTATGGCTACACCTTC.

The V gene is TRBV19, the J gene TRBJ2-7; D is unclear. Per germline, CDR1 LNHDA and CDR2 SQIVND (reference sequence). V was trimmed by 3 bases and J by 5 bases, leaving 5 bases between them. The CDR3 has 11 amino acids. CDR3: CASSIGHEQYF. The DNA for the CDR3 is TGTGCCAGTAGTATCGGACACGAGCAGTACTTC.

This clone was observed many times. The genes are TRBV11-2 and TRBJ2-3; D is possibly TRBD2 (5 bases). CDR3 length equals 18 residues. Trimming stripped 0 bases from V and 6 bases from J, with 22 bases between. In germline, CDR1 is SGHAT, CDR2 FQNNGV. The CDR3 is CASSLDPWRAKAGDTQYF. The CDR3 bases are TGTGCCAGCAGCTTAGATCCCTGGCGGGCGAAAGCTGGGGATACGCAGTATTTT. The entire variable domain, with the rest obtained from reference TRBV11-2 and TRBJ2-3, is as follows: EAGVAQSPRYKIIEKRQSVAFWCNPISGHATLYWYQQILGQGPKLLIQFQNNGVVDDSQLPKDRFSAERLKGVDSTLKIQPAKLEDSAVYLCASSLDPWRAKAGDTQYFGPGTRLTVL.

The chain employs TRBV7-2 and TRBJ1-2; D gene uncertain. Trimming stripped 4 bases from V and 3 bases from J, with 6 bases between. The CDR3 is 12 amino acids. Germline CDR1 reads SGHTA; CDR2 reads FQGNSA. In DNA form, the CDR3 reads TGTGCCAGCAGCTACACGGACTATGGCTACACCTTC. Its translation: CASSYTDYGYTF.

The chain has TRBV7-9 and TRBJ1-5; D gene unclear. Per germline, CDR1 SEHNR and CDR2 FQNEAQ (reference sequence). The CDR3 runs 12 residues. Trimming took 5 bases from V and 5 from J, leaving 7 bases between them. In nucleotides, the CDR3 is TGTGCCAGCAGCATTACAGATCAGCCCCAGCATTTT. Encoded protein: CASSITDQPQHF.

The chain carries TRBV27 and TRBJ2-3, with D possibly matching TRBD2 (5 bases). Germline-derived CDR1 and CDR2 are MNHEY and SMNVEV (reference sequence). CDR3 length: 16 amino acids. Trimming shortened V by 5 bases and J by 2 bases, and 17 bases separated the two germline ends. The CDR3 DNA reads TGTGCCAGCAGTAGCCTCGGGGTGGTACACACAGATACGCAGTATTTT. It specifies CASSSLGVVHTDTQYF.

The V call is TRBV15, the J call TRBJ1-1; D is unresolved. CDR1 and CDR2 (germline): LNHNV, YYDKDF (reference sequence). V was clipped by 1 base and J by 2 bases, with 8 bases between them. The CDR3 has 14 residues. CDR3 nucleotide sequence: TGTGCCACCAGCAGAGTTTGGGGAAACACTGAAGCTTTCTTT. Translating it yields CATSRVWGNTEAFF.